The entry below gives a single T cell receptor (beta chain) sequence along with its context. Healthy HIV-negative adults without recent acute infections or vaccinations served as donors. Unsorted PBMC DNA was sequenced on ten immunoSEQ deep assay plates. Data came from immunoSEQ multiplex PCR; TCRdb stores just in-frame clones and leaves some out. The table includes hundreds of thousands of clones, roughly 77% detected once. In germline, CDR1 is SGHTA, CDR2 FQGNSA. The CDR3 spans 16 residues. V was trimmed by 0 bases and J by 2 bases, leaving 14 bases between them. The data stem from a study of shared clonotypes between healthy human individuals. Background on the study: A couple of women and a few men aged 18 to 49 made up the donors.

The sample consisted of PBMCs. The V call is TRBV7-2, the J call TRBJ2-7; TRBD2 might be the D (6 bases). The source of this sequence is a woman aged 40 to 50 in good health. Some clones in this sample may be carry-over from other donors' samples. Here the CDR3 reads CASSLAVLAITYEQYF. CDR3 bases: TGTGCCAGCAGCTTAGCTGTCCTAGCGATAACCTACGAGCAGTACTTC.